Below are 28 T cell receptor beta chains sequenced from a single sample in a study of PD-1 blockade in classical Hodgkin lymphoma. Every patient experienced relapse after autologous stem cell transplantation, and brentuximab vedotin exposure varied. Produced via immunoSEQ multiplex PCR; TCRdb's table is partial and in-frame only. The sample consists of roughly 15,000 clones, over 55% of them appearing once. Here the sequenced sample was peripheral blood mononuclear cells (PBMCs), taken before the second cycle of nivolumab. These receptors came from a human donor with classical Hodgkin lymphoma.

The rearrangement uses TRBV5-4 and TRBJ2-1, with 11 bases lining up with TRBD2. This CDR3 has 16 residues. Germline V lookup: CDR1 SGHNT, CDR2 YYREEE (reference sequence). Trimming at V came to 3 bases and at J to 9 bases, leaving 11 bases not matched to a gene. CDR3 in DNA: TGTGCCAGCAGCTCCATGTTAGCGGGAGGGTACGTTGAGCAGTTCTTC. Its translation is CASSSMLAGGYVEQFF.

The chain links TRBV5-1 to TRBJ2-7, with D unresolved. The CDR3 has 14 amino acids. Trimming took 5 bases from V and 5 from J, leaving 17 bases between them. Per the germline V gene, CDR1 is SGHRS and CDR2 is YFSETQ. Written as DNA, the CDR3 is TGCGCCAGCAGTCTGAGGACCCAAACCAACGAGCAGTACTTC. Protein sequence: CASSLRTQTNEQYF.

The rearrangement uses TRBV10-3 and TRBJ1-2; TRBD1 agrees at 7 bases. The V gene end was trimmed by 7 bases and the J gene end by 2 bases; junction bases not matched to a gene: 4. The CDR3 contains 13 residues. Looked up from germline, CDR1 is ENHRY and CDR2 is SYGVKD. The chain's CDR3 is CAITPGGNYGYTF. Here the CDR3 DNA reads TGTGCCATCACCCCAGGGGGGAACTATGGCTACACCTTC.

The V and J genes are TRBV27 and TRBJ2-1, with TRBD2 matching over 8 bases. CDR1 MNHEY and CDR2 SMNVEV come from the germline V gene (reference sequence). V dropped 6 bases and J dropped 8; count of bases not matched to a gene: 15. The CDR3 length is 16 residues. The CDR3 DNA reads as TGTGCCAGCAGCCTACCCCTACGGGAGGGCCCTTATGAGCAGTTCTTC. It specifies CASSLPLREGPYEQFF.

Comments on this clone: Other DNA sequences in the same sample also yield this CDR3. The rearrangement joins TRBV6-1 to TRBJ2-5; 11 nucleotides match TRBD1. Germline V CDR1 and CDR2: MNHNS, SASEGT. CDR3 length: 16 amino acids. J was trimmed by 4 bases and V by 3 bases; bases with no gene match: 7. CDR3 residues: CASSDPGQGARETQYF. The DNA of the CDR3 is TGTGCCAGCAGTGATCCCGGACAGGGGGCGCGAGAGACCCAGTACTTC.

V gene TRBV30 combines with J gene TRBJ2-7; weak D call: TRBD1 (6 bases). CDR1 is GTSNPN and CDR2 is SVGIG in the germline V gene (reference sequence). This CDR3 spans 11 amino acids. Trimming took off 1 base at V and 11 bases at J, with 12 bases between the two ends. CDR3 protein: CAWSGAQGKYF. DNA of the CDR3: TGTGCCTGGAGTGGGGCTCAGGGGAAGTACTTC.

This clone was seen a handful of times. This sequence joins TRBV7-3 and TRBJ2-1; TRBD2 matches 12 bases. The germline CDR1 and CDR2 sequences are SGHTA and FQGTGA. V lost 5 bases to trimming and J lost 7 bases; unmatched junction nucleotides: 6. The CDR3 totals 15 residues. The CDR3 DNA reads TGTGCCAGCAGCCATGGACTAGCGGGAATAAATGAGCAGTTCTTC. Residues: CASSHGLAGINEQFF.

This clone came up once. The chain uses TRBV6-6 and TRBJ2-7; D is unclear. The CDR3 loop spans 13 amino acids. Trimming left V 4 bases short and J 3 bases short, with 10 bases between. Germline values: CDR1 MNHNY, CDR2 SVGAGI (reference sequence). DNA for the CDR3: TGTGCCAGCAGTTGGCGAGTACACTACGAGCAGTACTTC. It is translated as CASSWRVHYEQYF.

V usage is TRBV25-1 and J usage is TRBJ1-6; 7 nucleotides match TRBD1. The V segment lost 7 bases and the J segment 13 bases; nucleotides outside the gene matches: 13. CDR1 MGHDK and CDR2 SYGVNS come from the germline V gene. There are 14 residues in the CDR3. The CDR3 DNA follows: TGTGCCAGCAATAATCCCGGCACAGGGGCTCCCCTCCACTTT. Translating it yields CASNNPGTGAPLHF.

The rearrangement uses TRBV5-6 and TRBJ2-2, with 10 bases fitting TRBD2. Trimming took 2 bases from V and 4 from J; bases not matched to a gene: 5. From germline, CDR1 is SGHDT and CDR2 YYEEEE. CDR3 length equals 16 residues. The CDR3 reads CASSLGLAEGTGELFF. CDR3 coding DNA: TGTGCCAGCAGCTTAGGACTAGCGGAGGGCACCGGGGAGCTGTTTTTT.

The chain is built from TRBV6-5 and TRBJ2-7, with a tentative D call TRBD2 (5 bases). CDR1 is MNHEY and CDR2 is SVGAGI in the germline V gene. The CDR3 loop spans 14 amino acids. Trimming took off 0 bases at V and 5 bases at J, with 11 bases between the two ends. Here the CDR3 DNA reads TGTGCCAGCAGTTACTCTGGAGCGAGGGACGAGCAGTACTTC. It translates to CASSYSGARDEQYF.

Within the sample, this clone is large. The chain couples TRBV9 to TRBJ1-1, with 8 positions matching TRBD1. Germline CDR1 SGDLS, CDR2 YYNGEE. CDR3 length: 15 amino acids. Trimming at V came to 2 bases and at J to 6 bases, leaving 9 bases not matched to a gene. The CDR3 loop reads CASSVVGQGVAEAFF. The CDR3 DNA sequence: TGTGCCAGCAGCGTGGTTGGACAGGGTGTCGCTGAAGCTTTCTTT. The full variable domain, completed using reference TRBV9 and TRBJ1-1, is DSGVTQTPKHLITATGQRVTLRCSPRSGDLSVYWYQQSLDQGLQFLIQYYNGEERAKGNILERFSAQQFPDLHSELNLSSLELGDSALYFCASSVVGQGVAEAFFGQGTRLTVV.

The chain joins TRBV7-2 to TRBJ2-7; the match to TRBD2 covers 7 bases. Germline lookup yields CDR1 SGHTA and CDR2 FQGNSA. Trimming removed 3 bases from V and 1 base from J; junction bases left unmatched: 3. This CDR3 has 14 amino acids. CDR3 amino acids: CASSFGRESYEQYF. The CDR3 nucleotides are TGTGCCAGCAGCTTCGGGCGGGAGTCCTACGAGCAGTACTTC.

The chain employs TRBV2 and TRBJ1-1, with a weak D call TRBD1 (6 bases). This CDR3 spans 17 amino acids. Germline loops: CDR1 SNHLY, CDR2 FYNNEI. The ends were cut back, 6 bases at V and 0 bases at J, with 20 bases in the middle. Here the CDR3 DNA reads TGTGCCAGCAGCTTAGGCCGGGGGCTCGGTTTGAACACTGAAGCTTTCTTT. Its protein product is CASSLGRGLGLNTEAFF. The variable domain in full, with the rest retrieved from reference TRBV2 and TRBJ1-1, is EPEVTQTPSHQVTQMGQEVILRCVPISNHLYFYWYRQILGQKVEFLVSFYNNEISEKSEIFDDQFSVERPDGSNFTLKIRSTKLEDSAMYFCASSLGRGLGLNTEAFFGQGTRLTVV.

The chain is built from TRBV6-5 and TRBJ2-7, with 7 bases that match TRBD1. Germline V gene lookup returns CDR1 MNHEY and CDR2 SVGAGI. J was trimmed by 4 bases and V by 6 bases; bases with no gene match: 3. The CDR3 loop spans 12 amino acids. CDR3 nucleotide sequence: TGTGCCAGCAGCGAGACAGGGTACGAGCAGTACTTC. This sequence encodes CASSETGYEQYF.

This clone is categorized as large. This chain connects TRBV7-3 to TRBJ2-2; 8 bases align to TRBD1. This CDR3 region has 16 residues. Per germline, CDR1 SGHTA and CDR2 FQGTGA. J lost 4 bases, V lost 4 bases, and 8 bases had no gene match. The CDR3 loop reads CASSSQGQVATGELFF. CDR3 in DNA: TGTGCCAGCAGCTCTCAGGGACAGGTGGCCACCGGGGAGCTGTTTTTT.

The gene calls are TRBV6-1 and TRBJ2-7; D may be TRBD1 (8 bases). V lost 5 bases and J lost 6, with 17 bases in between. This CDR3 region has 14 residues. Germline V gene data show CDR1 as MNHNS and CDR2 as SASEGT. The CDR3 DNA reads as TGTGCCAGCAGTCTACTACAGGGGGGGCTCGAGCAGTACTTC. Translation gives CASSLLQGGLEQYF.

The table lists this clone with a few counts. CDR3: CASSFRKGLAGVNTGELFF. The CDR3 DNA reads as TGTGCCAGCAGTTTCCGTAAGGGACTAGCGGGAGTCAACACCGGGGAGCTGTTTTTT. V and J are TRBV28 and TRBJ2-2; 14 nucleotides line up with TRBD2. This CDR3 comprises 19 residues. The trim removed 3 bases at V and 2 bases at J, leaving 8 bases unmatched. The germline CDR1 and CDR2 sequences are MDHEN and SYDVKM. Full variable domain (rest looked up from reference TRBV28 and TRBJ2-2): DVKVTQSSRYLVKRTGEKVFLECVQDMDHENMFWYRQDPGLGLRLIYFSYDVKMKEKGDIPEGYSVSREKKERFSLILESASTNQTSMYLCASSFRKGLAGVNTGELFFGEGSRLTVL.

This clone was picked up a small number of times. This chain joins TRBV11-1 and TRBJ2-2; D is undetermined. Germline loops: CDR1 SGHAT, CDR2 FQDESV (reference sequence). The CDR3 has 15 residues. Trimming stripped 1 base from V and 7 bases from J, with 13 bases between. CDR3 residues: CASSLGAAWDGELFF. CDR3 in DNA: TGTGCCAGCAGCTTAGGCGCAGCCTGGGACGGGGAGCTGTTTTTT.

The chain is built from TRBV7-9 and TRBJ1-6; a weak D match, TRBD1 (5 bases). Germline V gene lookup returns CDR1 SEHNR and CDR2 FQNEAQ (reference sequence). The V end lost 2 bases, the J end lost 7 bases, and 15 bases lay between the germline ends. This CDR3 spans 16 amino acids. The CDR3 protein is CASSLNSGTENSPLHF. The CDR3 bases are TGTGCCAGCAGCTTAAATTCCGGGACGGAAAATTCACCCCTCCACTTT.

This chain connects TRBV7-8 to TRBJ2-7, with 8 bases fitting TRBD2. V gave up 5 bases and J gave up 3 bases; unmatched junction bases: 15. The CDR3 extends over 17 amino acids. CDR1 and CDR2 from the germline V gene are SGHVS and FQNEAQ. The CDR3 DNA reads as TGTGCCAGCAGCCCTCCTCTGCGGCTAGCGGGTTTCTACGAGCAGTACTTC. The encoded protein is CASSPPLRLAGFYEQYF. The full variable domain, rest sourced from reference TRBV7-8 and TRBJ2-7, is GAGVSQSPRYKVAKRGQDVALRCDPISGHVSLFWYQQALGQGPEFLTYFQNEAQLDKSGLPSDRFFAERPEGSVSTLKIQRTQQEDSAVYLCASSPPLRLAGFYEQYFGPGTRLTVT.

V is TRBV7-2 and J is TRBJ2-1; D call uncertain. CDR3 length equals 14 residues. Trimming took 5 bases from V and 4 from J, leaving 12 bases between them. CDR1 is SGHTA, CDR2 FQGNSA, per germline. CDR3 region: CASSLRGLYNEQFF. The CDR3 region has the DNA TGTGCCAGCAGCCTCCGAGGCCTTTACAATGAGCAGTTCTTC.

By share, this clone ranks as medium-sized. The J gene is TRBJ2-7, the V gene TRBV13; tentatively, D is TRBD1 (6 bases). The V gene lost 3 bases and the J gene lost 5 bases, with 11 bases spanning the gap. The CDR3 sequence is 13 residues long. CDR1 is PRHDT, CDR2 FYEKMQ, per germline (reference sequence). In DNA, the CDR3 is TGTGCCAGCAGCTTTCAGGGGAGCCACGAGCAGTACTTC. It specifies CASSFQGSHEQYF.

This sequence joins TRBV19 and TRBJ2-5; D might be TRBD1 (5 bases). The CDR3 extends over 15 amino acids. Germline V gene lookup returns CDR1 LNHDA and CDR2 SQIVND (reference sequence). V lost 1 base and J lost 2, with 11 bases in between. As DNA, the CDR3 is TGTGCCAGTAGTATAGGGGGAACAGGACAAGAGACCCAGTACTTC. This sequence encodes CASSIGGTGQETQYF. Drawing the rest from reference TRBV19 and TRBJ2-5, the complete variable domain is DGGITQSPKYLFRKEGQNVTLSCEQNLNHDAMYWYRQDPGQGLRLIYYSQIVNDFQKGDIAEGYSVSREKKESFPLTVTSAQKNPTAFYLCASSIGGTGQETQYFGPGTRLLVL.

This sequence joins TRBV10-3 and TRBJ1-2, with 7 bases matching TRBD1. V lost 3 bases and J lost 2; bases outside the gene matches: 6. This CDR3 has 15 residues. Germline V gene data show CDR1 as ENHRY and CDR2 as SYGVKD. CDR3 amino acids: CAISDTGQQNYGYTF. CDR3 coding DNA: TGTGCCATCAGTGACACGGGACAGCAAAACTATGGCTACACCTTC.

The gene calls are TRBV27 and TRBJ1-6, with TRBD1 identical over 12 bases. The CDR3 covers 13 residues. With V trimmed by 10 bases and J by 14 bases, 9 bases remained unmatched. Germline-derived CDR1 and CDR2 are MNHEY and SMNVEV (reference sequence). The CDR3 sequence: CATAGTGGAALHF. DNA of the CDR3: TGTGCCACCGCCGGGACAGGGGGCGCAGCCCTCCACTTT.

The chain recombines TRBV2 with TRBJ2-3; a weak D match, TRBD2 (5 bases). The CDR3 loop spans 14 amino acids. Germline CDR1 and CDR2: SNHLY and FYNNEI. The germline V and J ends were trimmed by 3 bases and 2 bases, with 9 bases remaining between them. The CDR3: CASSDKRSTDTQYF. The CDR3 nucleotides are TGTGCCAGCAGTGATAAGCGGTCCACAGATACGCAGTATTTT.

V gene TRBV4-2 combines with J gene TRBJ2-4; 7 positions agree with TRBD2. Germline loops: CDR1 LGHNA, CDR2 YNFKEQ. The V gene end was trimmed by 0 bases and the J gene end by 0 bases; junction bases not matched to a gene: 8. This CDR3 has 18 residues. The CDR3 loop is CASSQDYSGGIAKNIQYF. The CDR3 region has the DNA TGTGCCAGCAGCCAAGATTATTCGGGGGGAATAGCCAAAAACATTCAGTACTTC.